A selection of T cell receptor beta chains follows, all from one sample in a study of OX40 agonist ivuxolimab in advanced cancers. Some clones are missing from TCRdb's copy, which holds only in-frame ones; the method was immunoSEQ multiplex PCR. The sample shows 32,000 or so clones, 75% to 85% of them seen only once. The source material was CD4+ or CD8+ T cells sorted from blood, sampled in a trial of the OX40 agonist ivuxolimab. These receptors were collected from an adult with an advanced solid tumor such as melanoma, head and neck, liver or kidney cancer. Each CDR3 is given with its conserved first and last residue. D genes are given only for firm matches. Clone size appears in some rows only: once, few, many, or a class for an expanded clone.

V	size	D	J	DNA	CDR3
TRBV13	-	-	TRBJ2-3	TGTGCCAGCACATTAGCGGACACAGATACGCAGTATTTT	CASTLADTDTQYF
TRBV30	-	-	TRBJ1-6	TGTGCCTGGACCTTAACAGGAAACTATAATTCACCCCTCCACTTT	CAWTLTGNYNSPLHF
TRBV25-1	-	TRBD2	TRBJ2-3	TGTGCCAGCAGTGACACCTTAGCGGGAGAAGAGTTAGATACGCAGTATTTT	CASSDTLAGEELDTQYF
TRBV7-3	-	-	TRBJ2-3	TGTGCCAGCAGCTTAAAGTCTGGGGGGCATGTCGGCACAGATACGCAGTATTTT	CASSLKSGGHVGTDTQYF
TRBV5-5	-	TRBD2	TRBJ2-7	TGTGCCAGCAGCTCCGGGACTAGCTACGAGCAGTACTTC	CASSSGTSYEQYF
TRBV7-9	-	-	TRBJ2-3	TGTGCCAGCAGCTTATCGCAGAATACAGATACGCAGTATTTT	CASSLSQNTDTQYF
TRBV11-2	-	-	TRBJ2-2	TGTGCCAGCAGCTTGGGACACTCGAACACCGGGGAGCTGTTTTTT	CASSLGHSNTGELFF
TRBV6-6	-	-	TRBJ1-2	TGTGCCAGTAAGCGCCCGGGGGGCAGGATGTATGGCTACACCTTC	CASKRPGGRMYGYTF
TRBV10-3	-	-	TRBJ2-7	TGTGCCATCAGTGACAGGGCTTTGGACGAGCAGTACTTC	CAISDRALDEQYF
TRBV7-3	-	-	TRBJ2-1	TGTGCCAGCAGCTTAACCCGGGCAGGACTTTACAATGAGCAGTTCTTC	CASSLTRAGLYNEQFF
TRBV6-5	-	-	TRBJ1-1	TGTGCCAGCAGAGAGAGATTGAACACTGAAGCTTTCTTT	CASRERLNTEAFF
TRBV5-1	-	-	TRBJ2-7	TGCGCCAGCAGCTTGGCTGGGTTGGAGCAGTACTTC	CASSLAGLEQYF
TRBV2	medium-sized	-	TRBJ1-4	TGTGCCAGCAGTGAATCGCAGGGGACAACTAATGAAAAACTGTTTTTT	CASSESQGTTNEKLFF
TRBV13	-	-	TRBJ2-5	TGTGCCAGCAGCTTAGTTGGGGCCGAGACCCAGTACTTC	CASSLVGAETQYF
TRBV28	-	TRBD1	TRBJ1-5	TGTGCCAGCCGACAGGGGGTCGGCCAGCCCCAGCATTTT	CASRQGVGQPQHF
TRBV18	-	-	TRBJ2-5	TGTGCCAGCTCACCAATTAAAGAGACCCAGTACTTC	CASSPIKETQYF
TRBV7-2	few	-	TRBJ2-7	TGTGCCAGCAGCTTAGCCGGACGGAACTACGAGCAGTACTTC	CASSLAGRNYEQYF